Below, one T cell receptor (beta chain) is given with its context. This sample is drawn from a study of cytomegalovirus exposure and HLA in healthy donors. This CDR3 is 14 amino acids long. V was shortened by 2 bases and J by 1 base, with 5 bases between the two germline ends. The V gene's germline CDR1 is LNHDA and CDR2 SQIVND (reference sequence). Primers: 60 Vbeta forward and 13 Jbeta reverse. The method was immunoSEQ multiplex PCR; TCRdb's version includes in-frame clones alone and lacks a portion of them. The sample consists of 100,000 to 150,000 clones, about 8.5% of them appearing once. The genes are TRBV19 and TRBJ2-2, with no clear D. The sequence was collected from a man between 35 and 55 years old in good health and CMV-seronegative. The sequenced material came from PBMCs. In DNA, the CDR3 is TGTGCCAGTAGTATAAGAGTGAACACCGGGGAGCTGTTTTTT. Its translation: CASSIRVNTGELFF.